This paragraph covers one T cell receptor beta chain sequence. The antigen is unknown. Analyses pooled second doses at about 4 or about 12 weeks. The sample comes from a study of T cell responses to AZD1222 COVID-19 vaccine. Study-level points and caveats: Clonal diversity was possibly underestimated, and white British individuals and females predominated among donors. Only after the peak T cell response were repertoires sampled.

Only in-frame clones appear in the TCRdb table, and some are missing; sequencing was by immunoSEQ multiplex PCR. In the table there are 90,000 to 100,000 clones, 65% to 85% of which are singletons. The sequences come from peripheral blood, collected 28 days after the second AZD1222 dose. The TCR originated in an adult who received the AZD1222 COVID-19 vaccine.

The CDR3 DNA follows: TGTGCCAGCTCACCCCAAGACAGGGCCAACTATGGCTACACCTTC. Its translation: CASSPQDRANYGYTF. The V and J genes are TRBV18 and TRBJ1-2; 7 positions agree with TRBD1. The CDR3 is 15 amino acids. Germline V CDR1 and CDR2: KGHSH, LQKENI. The J segment lost 2 bases and the V segment lost 3 bases, leaving 6 bases of the junction unmatched.